This TCR beta chain was sequenced for a study of T cells in localized non-small cell lung cancer (dated by TCRdb to about 2020). Context from the whole study: T cell repertoires of fewer than 250 early-stage NSCLC patients were analyzed, with tumors being compared against uninvolved tumor-adjacent lungs. NSCLC patients had a mean age of around 66 years, and approximately 140 were male and 85 to 110 female. The cohort consisted of around 250 treatment-naive NSCLC patients whose localized lung tumors had been resected.

Broader findings and caveats from the paper: Of the top 100 tumor clones, a median of approximately 60 were detected in paired uninvolved adjacent lung; under 35 were also among that lung's top 100. The highest T cell clonality was observed in uninvolved tumor-adjacent lung, where clonality exceeded that of tumor, suggesting that antigenic responses were more focused in uninvolved tumor-adjacent lung. Multi-region tumor sequencing was not performed, so intratumor heterogeneity could not be excluded. Because the study design was exploratory, TCR variables were selected using unadjusted p-values without false-discovery rate correction. Higher blood T cell density associated with longer overall survival, while higher adjacent-lung clonality associated with shorter survival.

TCR beta CDR3 regions were sequenced from DNA using the immunoSEQ Assay. The authors processed their data as follows. T cell density was computed as TCR beta template counts normalized to usable DNA estimated by amplifying housekeeping genes. Richness was estimated with the preseqR package, extrapolating to 400,000 templates for PBMC samples and 120,000 templates for tissue samples. Clonality was defined as one minus Pielou's evenness. Tissue-enriched TCRs were identified through differential abundance testing performed on productive amino-acid clonotypes, with a minimum total count of 5 and an alpha of 0.1. The Jaccard Index and the Morisita Overlap Index were used to quantify repertoire overlap between compartments. GLIPH clustered TCR beta CDR3s with public tetramer-defined viral CDR3s; viral motifs required at least three viral sequences plus V-gene enrichment. Held by TCRdb, this immuneACCESS table contains in-frame sequences only and omits some clones. Under half of the omission traces to an unresolved V gene where checked; the cause of the rest is unknown. D and trimming come from the DNA, and the V and J calls and clone size come from that table. This sample comprises roughly 64,000 clones, around 81% of them detected only once. The ten largest clones represent less than 5.5% of the sample.

A few counts support this clone. There is no known antigen for this receptor. The record has no base qualities; no much larger clone is one base away. At diagnosis, tumor, uninvolved tumor-adjacent lung and peripheral blood were collected and then preserved as a mix of FFPE and fresh-frozen material. For TCR repertoire profiling, blood samples were analyzed as peripheral blood mononuclear cells. The CDR3 runs 14 amino acids, cysteine and phenylalanine included. CDR3 DNA only is kept here, 42 bases in frame from base 1. V drops 3 bases and J drops 2 bases, leaving 10 bases in between. The germline V gene gives CDR1 as MDHEN and CDR2 as SYDVKM.

The source is a man between 40 and 70 years old with stage II lung adenocarcinoma. The specimen comprised PBMCs, sampled before any cancer treatment. Rearrangement joined TRBV28 to TRBJ1-2; the best D guess is TRBD1, with 5 bases matching. The base sequence is TGTGCCAGCAGTTTCCCCCCAGGGAACTATGGCTACACCTTC. It translates to CASSFPPGNYGYTF.